This T cell receptor beta chain emerged from a study of blood T cells in healthy people across ages. Regarding the study as a whole: A roughly linear age-dependent decrease characterized TCR beta diversity per million T cells. The donors' CMV status was not determined, possibly confounding changes in expanded clonotypes.

Each sample provided at least 5 micrograms of extracted total RNA. The length of the CDR3 is 16 residues. The authors ran a second PCR of about 7 to 12 cycles using a sample-barcoded 5' primer and a J-beta primer mix. TCRdb used MiXCR to reprocess the 5' RACE reads, holding one entry per CDR3 protein. This sample has hundreds of thousands of distinct CDR3 sequences; about 28% occur once, and the top ten carry roughly 17%. This clonotype came up a few times. Its target is not known. Sequencing was performed on blood. The chain links TRBV21-1 to TRBJ2-5; the DNA was not used to check the table's D call, TRBD2. The J call may be wrong; the DNA end is better matched by TRBJ2-7. TRBV21-1 is recorded as a pseudogene. The sequence was collected from a woman older than 75 in good health. The CDR3 nucleotides are TGTGCCAGCAGCTCCGGTAGCGGGGGGGCCGACAACGAGCAGTACTTC. As protein: CASSSGSGGADNEQYF.